A single sample is the source of the 2 T cell receptor beta chains below, sequenced in a study of technical replicates of blood from several donors. The protocol was immunoSEQ multiplex PCR, while the TCRdb copy is restricted to in-frame clones and leaves out a portion. The sample yields around 73,000 clones, 85% to 95% seen once. The sample consisted of PBMCs. These receptors were obtained from a human donor in good health. Some clones in this sample may be carry-over from other donors' samples.

The chain employs TRBV30 and TRBJ1-2; 7 bases are a match to TRBD1. V lost 5 bases, J lost 5 bases, and 8 bases stayed unmatched. Per the germline V gene, CDR1 is GTSNPN and CDR2 is SVGIG (reference sequence). The CDR3 extends over 13 amino acids. The CDR3 nucleotides are TGTGCCTGGCGAAGGGGGCTGAATTATGGCTACACCTTC. Translated, it gives CAWRRGLNYGYTF.

The gene calls are TRBV4-3 and TRBJ2-1; D is unresolved. Per the germline V gene, CDR1 is LGHNA and CDR2 is YSLEER. The CDR3 spans 13 residues. V was cut by 2 bases and J by 8 bases, with 10 bases left in between. The DNA for the CDR3 is TGCGCCAGCAGCCAAATGGAAGCGTATGAGCAGTTCTTC. It codes for CASSQMEAYEQFF.